This T cell receptor beta chain was identified in a study of CXCR3-negative and CXCR3-positive naive CD8 T cells. Overall study findings and caveats: Both naive subsets carried similar amounts of surface CD5, so TCR strength was inferred from TRB CDR3 properties.

The authors made the TRB cDNA libraries by 5' RACE using UMI labels. TCRdb derives one entry per CDR3 protein from the 5' RACE reads, leaving out DNA. The sample includes approximately 83,000 distinct CDR3 sequences. Germline CDR1 SQVTM, CDR2 ANQGSEA. The CDR3 has 12 residues. About this clonotype itself: The antigen remains undetermined.

V is TRBV29-1 and J is TRBJ1-1; absent DNA, TCRdb's TRBD1 call cannot be checked. The sequenced sample was naive CXCR3- CD8+ T cells from blood. The subset: CD45RO-CCR7+CD27+CD95- naive CD8+ T cells lacking CXCR3 (TNR3-). This TCR was recovered from a human donor in good health. Some clones in this sample may be carry-over from other donors' samples. CDR3 region: CSVEVRATEAFF.